These 19 T cell receptor beta chains originate from one sample sequenced in a study of cytomegalovirus exposure and HLA in healthy donors. The PCR made use of 60 Vbeta and 13 Jbeta primers. This table comes from immunoSEQ multiplex PCR, and its TCRdb copy is limited to in-frame clones, with some not included. Among approximately 140,000 clones listed, roughly three fifths were seen once. The material sequenced was PBMCs. All receptors derive from an older woman in good health and CMV-seronegative.

The chain is built from TRBV9 and TRBJ2-5, with D possibly being TRBD2 (6 bases). Germline V gene sequence: CDR1 SGDLS, CDR2 YYNGEE. The CDR3 is made up of 15 amino acids. Trimming left V 4 bases short and J 0 bases short, with 13 bases between. CDR3 loop: CASSLGTSYQETQYF. The DNA for the CDR3 is TGTGCCAGCAGCCTCGGGACTTCGTACCAAGAGACCCAGTACTTC.

The J gene is TRBJ2-7, the V gene TRBV6-1; weak D call: TRBD1 (6 bases). The germline V and J ends were trimmed by 2 bases and 4 bases, with 15 bases remaining between them. The CDR3 runs to 15 residues. The germline V gene has CDR1 MNHNS and CDR2 SASEGT. The CDR3 DNA reads as TGTGCCAGCAGTGAATTGGTCACAGGGTCGTACGAGCAGTACTTC. It yields the protein CASSELVTGSYEQYF.

The gene calls are TRBV27 and TRBJ2-3; the D gene is possibly TRBD2 (5 bases). Trimming stripped 6 bases from V and 2 bases from J, with 12 bases between. CDR3 length equals 14 residues. The germline gives CDR1 MNHEY, CDR2 SMNVEV (reference sequence). The CDR3 sequence is CASRPSGFTDTQYF. CDR3 bases: TGTGCCAGCAGACCATCGGGGTTCACAGATACGCAGTATTTT.

This sequence joins TRBV28 and TRBJ2-1, with 9 positions matching TRBD1. The V gene's germline CDR1 is MDHEN and CDR2 SYDVKM. Unmatched junction bases numbered 3, after V lost 5 bases and J lost 1 base. The CDR3 is 15 amino acids. The CDR3 region has the DNA TGTGCCAGCAGTCGTGGGACAGGGTCCTACAATGAGCAGTTCTTC. Translation: CASSRGTGSYNEQFF.

The rearrangement joins TRBV5-3 to TRBJ2-7, with TRBD1 matching 11 bases. TRBV5-3 is an ORF for which the function is uncertain. V shed 0 bases, J shed 3 bases, and the junction held 5 bases outside the gene matches. CDR3 length: 16 residues. CDR3 protein: CARSLARTGGLYEQYF. In nucleotides, the CDR3 is TGTGCCAGAAGCTTGGCAAGGACAGGGGGCCTCTACGAGCAGTACTTC.

Only one count was recorded for this clone. V is TRBV6-5 and J is TRBJ2-7; D is possibly TRBD2 (5 bases). V was pared by 0 bases and J by 1 base, with 10 bases between. This CDR3 region has 15 residues. Looked up from germline, CDR1 is MNHEY and CDR2 is SVGAGI. CDR3 in amino acids: CASSYSGVGSYEQYF. The DNA for the CDR3 is TGTGCCAGCAGTTACTCCGGGGTCGGATCCTACGAGCAGTACTTC.

This rearrangement joins TRBV2 to TRBJ2-1; 8 bases line up with TRBD1. The trim removed 3 bases at V and 3 bases at J, leaving 4 bases unmatched. The CDR3 has 15 residues. CDR1 and CDR2 from the germline V gene are SNHLY and FYNNEI. This CDR3 is CASSDDRGHYNEQFF. The CDR3, as DNA: TGTGCCAGCAGTGATGACAGGGGACACTACAATGAGCAGTTCTTC.

About this clone: The same CDR3 also results from other DNA sequences found in this sample. Written as DNA, the CDR3 is TGTGCCAGCAGCGTCGGAGGACAGGGGGTCCCCTCTGGAAACACCATATATTTT. Protein product: CASSVGGQGVPSGNTIYF. The rearrangement links TRBV9 to TRBJ1-3; 10 bases are shared with TRBD1. CDR1 is SGDLS, CDR2 YYNGEE, per germline. J gave up 0 bases and V 2 bases, and 8 bases lay outside the gene matches. The CDR3 loop spans 18 amino acids.

This chain links TRBV5-6 with TRBJ2-7; D is uncertain. Germline V gives CDR1 SGHDT, CDR2 YYEEEE. The CDR3 is 11 amino acids. Trimming shortened V by 4 bases and J by 2 bases, and 4 bases separated the two germline ends. CDR3 residues: CASSITYEQYF. CDR3 DNA: TGTGCCAGCAGCATTACCTACGAGCAGTACTTC.

This chain connects TRBV11-1 to TRBJ2-2; D unclear. Germline V gives CDR1 SGHAT, CDR2 FQDESV (reference sequence). The CDR3 runs 14 residues. The ends were cut back, 4 bases at V and 2 bases at J, with 8 bases in the middle. CDR3 nucleotide sequence: TGTGCCAGCAGCTCCCTCTTCAACACCGGGGAGCTGTTTTTT. Residues: CASSSLFNTGELFF.

The CDR3 coding sequence is TGTGCCAGCAGCTTGGCTGGACAGGGGGTAGCTTTCTTT. Residues: CASSLAGQGVAFF. This chain links TRBV5-4 with TRBJ1-1; TRBD1 aligns across 10 bases. CDR3 length: 13 residues. The J segment lost 10 bases and the V segment lost 0 bases, leaving 3 bases of the junction unmatched. CDR1 and CDR2 from the germline V gene are SGHNT and YYREEE (reference sequence).

This chain uses TRBV18 with TRBJ2-2, with TRBD2 matching 10 bases. Germline V CDR1 and CDR2: KGHSH, LQKENI. With V trimmed by 1 base and J by 6 bases, 5 bases remained unmatched. The CDR3 totals 16 residues. The CDR3: CASSPHLAGDAGELFF. The CDR3 bases are TGTGCCAGCTCACCACATCTAGCGGGAGATGCCGGGGAGCTGTTTTTT.

The chain is built from TRBV7-3 and TRBJ2-3, with TRBD2 matching over 9 bases. The CDR3 runs to 14 residues. The junction had 5 bases not matched to a gene; V was cut back by 5 bases and J by 5 bases. Germline-derived CDR1 and CDR2 are SGHTA and FQGTGA. The CDR3 here is CASSRGGAEDTQYF. The CDR3, as DNA: TGTGCCAGCAGCCGCGGGGGGGCCGAAGATACGCAGTATTTT.

This sequence joins TRBV5-6 and TRBJ2-1; TRBD2 agrees at 8 bases. Germline lookup yields CDR1 SGHDT and CDR2 YYEEEE. The V gene end was trimmed by 4 bases and the J gene end by 8 bases; junction bases not matched to a gene: 11. This CDR3 comprises 15 residues. CDR3 bases: TGTGCCAGCAGCGGGGGGACTAGAACATCCGATGAGCAGTTCTTC. Translation: CASSGGTRTSDEQFF.

The chain has TRBV5-6 and TRBJ2-7; TRBD1 agrees at 8 bases. Looked up from germline, CDR1 is SGHDT and CDR2 is YYEEEE. Trimming took 6 bases from V and 6 from J; bases not matched to a gene: 8. CDR3 length: 13 residues. CDR3 residues: CASTWTGRAEQYF. The CDR3 DNA is TGTGCCAGCACCTGGACAGGGCGGGCCGAGCAGTACTTC.

V usage is TRBV6-1 and J usage is TRBJ1-6; perhaps TRBD1 as D (5 bases). Germline CDR1 is MNHNS and CDR2 is SASEGT. The germline V and J ends were trimmed by 1 base and 10 bases, with 11 bases remaining between them. The CDR3 extends over 14 amino acids. The CDR3 bases are TGTGCCAGCAGTGAAGGCCAGGGTGGATCACCCCTCCACTTT. Translating gives CASSEGQGGSPLHF.

The genes are TRBV2 and TRBJ1-5, with 9 bases fitting TRBD1. Unmatched junction bases numbered 6, after V lost 7 bases and J lost 2 bases. The CDR3 loop spans 15 amino acids. Germline CDR1 and CDR2: SNHLY and FYNNEI. CDR3 bases: TGTGCCAGCAATCCGACAGGGGGAGGCAATCAGCCCCAGCATTTT. Translation gives CASNPTGGGNQPQHF.

This chain links TRBV9 with TRBJ1-3; unclear D gene. This CDR3 contains 14 residues. The germline V and J ends were trimmed by 6 bases and 9 bases, with 19 bases remaining between them. The germline gives CDR1 SGDLS, CDR2 YYNGEE. The CDR3 DNA is TGTGCCAGCAACTCTTTTGGCAGCGGTGGCACCATATATTTT. Its translation is CASNSFGSGGTIYF.

This clone has a handful of counts. The chain is built from TRBV10-3 and TRBJ1-1; a possible D gene is TRBD1 (6 bases). The CDR3 has 13 residues. Trimming took off 6 bases at V and 3 bases at J, with 11 bases between the two ends. Germline V CDR1 and CDR2: ENHRY, SYGVKD. The CDR3 spells CAISDRRDTEAFF. CDR3 nucleotide sequence: TGTGCCATCAGCGACAGGCGGGACACTGAAGCTTTCTTT.